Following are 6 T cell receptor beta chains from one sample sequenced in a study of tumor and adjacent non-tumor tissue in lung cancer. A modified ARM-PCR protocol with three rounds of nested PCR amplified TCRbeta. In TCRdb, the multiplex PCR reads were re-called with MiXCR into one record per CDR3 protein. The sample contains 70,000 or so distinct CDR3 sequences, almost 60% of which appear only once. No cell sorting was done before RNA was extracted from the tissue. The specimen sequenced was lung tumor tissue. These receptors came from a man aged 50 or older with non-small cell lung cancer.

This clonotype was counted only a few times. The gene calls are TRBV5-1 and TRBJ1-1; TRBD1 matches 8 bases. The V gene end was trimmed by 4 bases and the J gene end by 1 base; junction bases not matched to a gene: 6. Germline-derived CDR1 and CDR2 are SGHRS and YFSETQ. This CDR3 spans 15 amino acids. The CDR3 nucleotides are TGCGCCAGCAGCCCTAGGACAGGGCAGAACACTGAAGCTTTCTTT. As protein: CASSPRTGQNTEAFF.

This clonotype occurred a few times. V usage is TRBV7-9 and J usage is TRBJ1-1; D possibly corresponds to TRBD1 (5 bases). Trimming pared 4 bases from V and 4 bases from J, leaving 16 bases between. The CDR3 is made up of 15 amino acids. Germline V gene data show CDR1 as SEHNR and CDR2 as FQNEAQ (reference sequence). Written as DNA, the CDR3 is TGTGCCAGCAGCTCCGAGGGGAACTGGGGCACTGAAGCTTTCTTT. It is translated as CASSSEGNWGTEAFF.

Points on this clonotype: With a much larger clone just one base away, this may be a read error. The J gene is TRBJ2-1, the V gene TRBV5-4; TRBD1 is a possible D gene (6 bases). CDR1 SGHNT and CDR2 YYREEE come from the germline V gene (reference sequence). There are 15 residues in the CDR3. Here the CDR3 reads CACSLVQGIHNEQFF. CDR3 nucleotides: TGTGCCTGCAGCTTGGTACAGGGTATCCACAATGAGCAGTTCTTC.

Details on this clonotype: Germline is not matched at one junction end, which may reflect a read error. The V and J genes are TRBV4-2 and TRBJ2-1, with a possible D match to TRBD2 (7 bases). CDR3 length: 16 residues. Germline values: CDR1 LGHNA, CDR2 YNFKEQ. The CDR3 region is CASSQEGGSRYNEQFF. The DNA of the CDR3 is TGTGCCAGTAGCCAAGAGGGGGGGTCAAGATACAACGAGCAGTTCTTC.

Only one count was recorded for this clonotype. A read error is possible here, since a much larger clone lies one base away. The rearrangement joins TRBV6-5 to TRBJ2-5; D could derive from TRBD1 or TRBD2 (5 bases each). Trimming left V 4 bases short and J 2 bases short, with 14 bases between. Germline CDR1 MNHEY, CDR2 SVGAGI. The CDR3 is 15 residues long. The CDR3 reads CASSLRVRQQETQYF. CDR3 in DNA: TGTGCCAGCAGTTTGCGGGTCCGACAGCAAGAGACCCAGTACTTC.

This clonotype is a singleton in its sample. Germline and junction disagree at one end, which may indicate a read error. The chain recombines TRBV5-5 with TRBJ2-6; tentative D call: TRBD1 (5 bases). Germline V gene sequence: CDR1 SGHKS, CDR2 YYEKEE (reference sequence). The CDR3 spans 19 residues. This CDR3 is CANSLDNSAVSSRANVLTF. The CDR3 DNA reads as TGTGCCAACAGCTTGGACAATAGTGCCGTCTCTTCAAGGGCCAACGTCCTGACTTTC.